This TCR beta chain was sequenced during a study of T cell responses to AZD1222 COVID-19 vaccine. For the study at large: The analysis combined second doses at about 4 or about 12 weeks. Study outcomes and limitations: The repertoires were collected only after the peak T cell response. Females outnumbered males among donors, who were mostly white British; clonal diversity was possibly underestimated. As reported, nearly half of all spike-specific TCRs target variant regions that are unmutated.

Produced via immunoSEQ multiplex PCR; TCRdb's table is partial and in-frame only. The repertoire has some 150,000 clones, 90% of them found once; the top ten carry 1.8%. Trimming pared 4 bases from V and 6 bases from J, leaving 6 bases between. The CDR3 contains 10 residues. Germline assignment: CDR1 SQVTM and CDR2 ANQGSEA. As to this clone: Its specificity is unknown.

The chain couples TRBV29-1 to TRBJ1-2; D is possibly TRBD1 (5 bases). The sample in question was peripheral blood, obtained on day 0 of AZD1222 vaccination. The sequence was obtained from an adult in good health. The CDR3 reads CSVGGDGYTF. The CDR3 nucleotides are TGCAGCGTTGGGGGGGATGGCTACACCTTC. Complete variable domain (other parts from reference TRBV29-1 and TRBJ1-2): SAVISQKPSRDICQRGTSLTIQCQVDSQVTMMFWYRQQPGQSLTLIATANQGSEATYESGFVIDKFPISRPNLTFSTLTVSNMSPEDSSIYLCSVGGDGYTFGSGTRLTVV.